This T cell receptor beta chain is from a study of vaccination and CD4 T cells after COVID-19. Study context: Convalescent patients gave post-COVID blood a median around 91 days post-diagnosis, range 35 to 161. Spike peptides, overlapping and drawn from SARS-CoV-2, HCoV-NL63, HCoV-OC43 and HCoV-229E, were used to stimulate cells. Samples were taken after vaccination, a median of approximately 70 days after dose two, with a range of 14 to 241.

There are a few counts of this clonotype. Its matching antigen is unknown. Noted treatment: roughly 10-day PBMC culture with coronavirus spike peptide pools or control peptides (ViraFEST assay). The germline CDR1 and CDR2 sequences are LNHNV and YYDKDF (reference sequence). The ends were cut back, 1 base at V and 6 bases at J, with 10 bases in the middle. The CDR3 consists of 13 residues. The Oncomine TCR Beta short-read assay sequenced DNA from cultured CD4+ T cells. The authors extracted genomic DNA from cultured CD4+ T cells. TCRdb re-called the PCR reads with MiXCR, one entry per CDR3 protein. The sample contains about 18,000 distinct CDR3 sequences, around 45% of which appear only once.

The chain uses TRBV15 and TRBJ2-7; D remains ambiguous. This sequence was found in a human donor who had recovered from COVID-19. Specimen: CD4+ T cells from blood, cultured in vitro, collected after SARS-CoV-2 vaccination. CDR3 residues: CATSRGRVLEQYF. The CDR3 nucleotides read TGTGCCACCAGCAGAGGACGGGTCCTCGAGCAGTACTTC.